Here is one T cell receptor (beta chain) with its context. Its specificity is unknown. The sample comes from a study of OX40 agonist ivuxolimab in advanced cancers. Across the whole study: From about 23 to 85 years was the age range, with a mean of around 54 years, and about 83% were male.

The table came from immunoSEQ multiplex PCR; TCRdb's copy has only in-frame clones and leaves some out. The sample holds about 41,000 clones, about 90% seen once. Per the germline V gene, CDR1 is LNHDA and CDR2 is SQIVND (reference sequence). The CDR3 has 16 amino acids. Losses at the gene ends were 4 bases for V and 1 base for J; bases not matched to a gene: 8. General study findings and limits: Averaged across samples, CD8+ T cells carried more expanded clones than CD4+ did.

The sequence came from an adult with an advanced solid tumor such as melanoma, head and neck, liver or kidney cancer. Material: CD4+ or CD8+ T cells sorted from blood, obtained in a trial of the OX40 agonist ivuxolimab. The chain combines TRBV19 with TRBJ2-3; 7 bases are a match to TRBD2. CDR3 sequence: CASSTSAAGGTDTQYF. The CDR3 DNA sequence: TGTGCCAGTAGTACATCCGCGGCGGGAGGCACAGATACGCAGTATTTT.